The 3 T cell receptor beta chains in this list originate from one sample, sequenced in a study of blood T cell repertoires in COVID-19 (dated by TCRdb to the early 2020s). The library relied on the immunoSEQ multiplex PCR assay. The table was pulled from immuneACCESS by TCRdb, which kept in-frame rearrangements only. Such tables lose some clones; where checked, under half of the loss comes from unresolved V genes, and the rest has no known cause. Across this sample there are some 220,000 clones, with 86% seen only once. The ten most abundant clones make up about 3.1% of the sample. The sequenced material came from PBMCs or T cells enriched from blood (not recorded which). Every receptor here comes from a woman aged 50 to 65 in a cohort exposed to, infected with or recovered from COVID-19 (not recorded which).

The rearrangement links TRBV4-3 to TRBJ1-4; D is perhaps TRBD1 (6 bases). Trimming pared 1 base from V and 6 bases from J, leaving 15 bases between. CDR1 and CDR2 (germline): LGHNA, YSLEER. The CDR3 loop spans 16 amino acids. The CDR3 DNA follows: TGCGCCAGCAGCCAAGTGAGCCACAGGGCATATGAAAAACTGTTTTTT. This sequence encodes CASSQVSHRAYEKLFF.

As concerns this clone: Germline is not matched at one junction end, which may reflect a read error. V gene TRBV2 combines with J gene TRBJ1-4; TRBD1 is a possible D gene (6 bases). This CDR3 spans 16 amino acids. Germline V gives CDR1 SNHLY, CDR2 FYNNEI. The CDR3 DNA reads as TGTGCCAGCAGCGAAGACAGGCTCAACGTTGGCGAAAAACTGTTTTTT. Encoded protein: CASSEDRLNVGEKLFF. Drawing the rest from reference TRBV2 and TRBJ1-4, the complete variable domain is EPEVTQTPSHQVTQMGQEVILRCVPISNHLYFYWYRQILGQKVEFLVSFYNNEISEKSEIFDDQFSVERPDGSNFTLKIRSTKLEDSAMYFCASSEDRLNVGEKLFFGSGTQLSVL.

This clone was detected only once. This chain connects TRBV30 to TRBJ1-5; possibly TRBD1 for D (5 bases). The CDR3 contains 12 residues. V was cut by 1 base and J by 6 bases, with 7 bases left in between. Germline CDR1 GTSNPN, CDR2 SVGIG (reference sequence). The CDR3 region has the DNA TGTGCCTGGAGTGAGGGGTCTCAGCCCCAGCATTTT. Translation gives CAWSEGSQPQHF.